The 27 T cell receptor beta chains given below trace back to one sample, sequenced in a study of vaccination and CD4 T cells after COVID-19. An Oncomine TCR Beta short-read assay was used to sequence the DNA from cultured CD4+ T cells. From the PCR reads, TCRdb called clonotypes with MiXCR, one entry per CDR3 protein. The table lists about 26,000 distinct CDR3 sequences, approximately 40% of them singletons. No antigen is known for these receptors. Noted treatment: approximately nine-day PBMC culture with coronavirus spike peptide pools or control peptides (ViraFEST assay). Source material: CD4+ T cells from blood, cultured in vitro. The receptors here all came from a human donor who had recovered from COVID-19.

The J gene is TRBJ1-5, the V gene TRBV7-6, with TRBD1 matching over 11 bases. Germline CDR1 reads SGHVS; CDR2 reads FNYEAQ. The V and J ends lost 5 bases and 6 bases, in that order; junction bases with no gene match: 3. The length of the CDR3 is 14 residues. CDR3 DNA: TGTGCCAGCAGCCAAGGGACAGGGGGTCAGCCCCAGCATTTT. This translates into CASSQGTGGQPQHF.

CDR3 DNA: TGTGCCAGCAGCTTGGGTCTGGGGAAGACCCAGTACTTC. Translating gives CASSLGLGKTQYF. The chain links TRBV5-6 to TRBJ2-5; D remains unclear. Germline CDR1 reads SGHDT; CDR2 reads YYEEEE. The CDR3 covers 13 residues. Trimming stripped 0 bases from V and 6 bases from J, with 9 bases between.

The CDR3 region is CASSPGANVLTF. Written as DNA, the CDR3 is TGTGCCAGCAGTCCTGGGGCCAACGTCCTGACTTTC. J is TRBJ2-6 and V is TRBV6-1; D remains ambiguous. Per germline, CDR1 MNHNS and CDR2 SASEGT. The CDR3 is 12 residues long. With 5 bases removed from V and 2 bases from J, the gap between germline ends came to 1 base.

This clonotype was seen only a few times. This chain connects TRBV12-3 or TRBV12-4 to TRBJ2-2, with 9 bases identical to TRBD1. Germline trimming cut 6 bases from V and 7 bases from J; bases unmatched to any gene: 12. The CDR3 has 16 amino acids. The CDR3 DNA reads TGTGCCAGCAGCCCATTAGGGACAGGGAACCACGGGGAGCTGTTTTTT. Its protein is CASSPLGTGNHGELFF.

In its sample, this clonotype was seen a few times. The chain recombines TRBV19 with TRBJ2-2; 7 bases are shared with TRBD1. The CDR3 length is 15 residues. V gave up 7 bases and J gave up 6 bases; unmatched junction bases: 11. CDR1 and CDR2 from the germline V gene are LNHDA and SQIVND (reference sequence). The CDR3 DNA is TGTGCCAGTATCGAGACAGGGAGAGGGGCCGGGGAGCTGTTTTTT. This encodes CASIETGRGAGELFF.

This clonotype was seen more than once but under ten times. The V and J genes are TRBV7-2 and TRBJ2-5; D gene ambiguous. The CDR3 has 11 residues. Germline V gene sequence: CDR1 SGHTA, CDR2 FQGNSA. V dropped 6 bases and J dropped 7 bases, with 9 bases sitting between them. CDR3 in DNA: TGTGCCAGCAGGGCTGGCGCGACCCAGTACTTC. Its protein product is CASRAGATQYF.

This clonotype turned up a few times. This chain links TRBV20-1 with TRBJ2-7; 7 bases line up with TRBD1. The CDR3 runs 13 residues. J was trimmed by 5 bases and V by 4 bases; bases with no gene match: 8. Germline V gives CDR1 DFQATT, CDR2 SNEGSKA (reference sequence). Written as DNA, the CDR3 is TGCAGTGCTAATCGCAGGGGGTCGGACGAGCAGTACTTC. Translated: CSANRRGSDEQYF.

The V and J genes are TRBV19 and TRBJ2-7; the D gene is possibly TRBD1 (6 bases). Germline CDR1 is LNHDA and CDR2 is SQIVND (reference sequence). Trimming took 6 bases from V and 3 from J, leaving 15 bases between them. The length of the CDR3 is 14 residues. The CDR3 DNA is TGTGCCAGTAGAGCGCGAGAGGGGGACTACGAGCAGTACTTC. Protein: CASRAREGDYEQYF.

This clonotype was observed a handful of times. V is TRBV5-4 and J is TRBJ2-5; weak D call: TRBD2 (5 bases). Trimming pared 4 bases from V and 4 bases from J, leaving 26 bases between. The CDR3 runs to 18 residues. Germline lookup yields CDR1 SGHNT and CDR2 YYREEE (reference sequence). The CDR3 nucleotides are TGTGCCAGCAGCCCCGGGGTTTCCAATACGAAATCCCCAGAGACCCAGTACTTC. Translated: CASSPGVSNTKSPETQYF. The whole variable domain, filled in from reference TRBV5-4 and TRBJ2-5, reads ETGVTQSPTHLIKTRGQQVTLRCSSQSGHNTVSWYQQALGQGPQFIFQYYREEENGRGNFPPRFSGLQFPNYSSELNVNALELDDSALYLCASSPGVSNTKSPETQYFGPGTRLLVL.

CDR3 sequence: CAGRQGISSGNTIYF. DNA for the CDR3: TGTGCCGGGAGGCAGGGCATATCCTCTGGAAACACCATATATTTT. The chain is built from TRBV6-1 and TRBJ1-3; tentative D call: TRBD1 (5 bases). CDR3 size: 15 residues. Trimming shortened V by 11 bases and J by 0 bases, and 17 bases separated the two germline ends. Germline V lookup: CDR1 MNHNS, CDR2 SASEGT.

The chain employs TRBV7-2 and TRBJ2-7, with D possibly being TRBD2 (6 bases). Germline loops: CDR1 SGHTA, CDR2 FQGNSA. V was shortened by 5 bases and J by 6 bases, with 14 bases between the two germline ends. This CDR3 has 13 residues. This CDR3 is CASSQSWGLEQYF. The CDR3 nucleotides are TGTGCCAGCAGCCAGTCATGGGGACTCGAGCAGTACTTC.

V is TRBV4-2 and J is TRBJ2-5, with D unclear. V was clipped by 1 base and J by 1 base, with 10 bases between them. CDR1 is LGHNA, CDR2 YNFKEQ, per germline. The CDR3 totals 15 residues. The CDR3 nucleotides read TGTGCCAGCAGCCAAGGTCTCAGACGCCAAGAGACCCAGTACTTC. It encodes CASSQGLRRQETQYF.

This clonotype was picked up a small number of times. J is TRBJ2-1 and V is TRBV6-1; D perhaps matches TRBD2 (5 bases). This CDR3 contains 13 residues. Germline V CDR1 and CDR2: MNHNS, SASEGT. The V and J ends lost 7 bases and 1 base respectively, with 8 bases between them. The CDR3 loop reads CASTSGSYNEQFF. CDR3 coding DNA: TGTGCCAGCACGAGCGGTTCCTACAATGAGCAGTTCTTC.

This clonotype has more than one count but fewer than ten. This chain uses TRBV15 with TRBJ2-7; 11 bases fit TRBD1. The V and J ends lost 0 bases and 2 bases, in that order; junction bases with no gene match: 3. Germline CDR1 is LNHNV and CDR2 is YYDKDF (reference sequence). CDR3 length: 16 amino acids. CDR3 sequence (DNA): TGTGCCACCAGCAGAGATCTGGGACAGGGGGCCTACGAGCAGTACTTC. Translation: CATSRDLGQGAYEQYF.

The CDR3 bases are TGTGCCAGCAGCTTGGACAGGGCCAATTCACCCCTCCACTTT. This gives the protein CASSLDRANSPLHF. V and J are TRBV5-6 and TRBJ1-6; the D gene is possibly TRBD1 (6 bases). The germline V gene has CDR1 SGHDT and CDR2 YYEEEE. The CDR3 sequence is 14 residues long. V lost 0 bases to trimming and J lost 7 bases, with 8 bases between them.

This chain uses TRBV5-1 with TRBJ2-1; 13 bases are shared with TRBD2. Germline assignment: CDR1 SGHRS and CDR2 YFSETQ. There are 16 residues in the CDR3. With V trimmed by 4 bases and J by 10 bases, 11 bases remained unmatched. The CDR3 loop reads CASSRQGTSGIGEQFF. The CDR3 DNA reads as TGCGCCAGCAGCCGGCAGGGGACTAGCGGGATCGGGGAGCAGTTCTTC.

This clonotype was counted only a few times. The rearrangement links TRBV27 to TRBJ1-1, with TRBD1 identical over 7 bases. Germline lookup yields CDR1 MNHEY and CDR2 SMNVEV (reference sequence). The J segment lost 7 bases and the V segment lost 0 bases, leaving 14 bases of the junction unmatched. The CDR3 runs to 17 residues. The CDR3, as DNA: TGTGCCAGCAGTTTATCGACTATGCGGGACAGAACCTTTGAAGCTTTCTTT. Translating it yields CASSLSTMRDRTFEAFF.

This rearrangement joins TRBV20-1 to TRBJ1-2; no definite D call. Trimming left V 3 bases short and J 0 bases short, with 8 bases between. The CDR3 extends over 13 amino acids. In germline, CDR1 is DFQATT, CDR2 SNEGSKA (reference sequence). CDR3 bases: TGCAGTGCTAGGCACGGAGCTAACTATGGCTACACCTTC. This encodes CSARHGANYGYTF.

The chain links TRBV2 to TRBJ2-4, with D tentatively TRBD1 (6 bases). Trimming removed 0 bases from V and 6 bases from J, with 9 bases in between. Germline lookup yields CDR1 SNHLY and CDR2 FYNNEI. CDR3 size: 14 residues. CDR3 amino acids: CASSEAQGVNIQYF. In DNA, the CDR3 is TGTGCCAGCAGTGAAGCACAGGGAGTAAACATTCAGTACTTC.

The genes are TRBV24-1 and TRBJ1-6, with TRBD1 as a possible D gene (6 bases). The CDR3 consists of 13 residues. Trimming shortened V by 7 bases and J by 5 bases, and 8 bases separated the two germline ends. Germline values: CDR1 KGHDR, CDR2 SFDVKD. The CDR3 nucleotides read TGTGCCACCAGCCAGGGGAATAATTCACCCCTCCACTTT. This sequence encodes CATSQGNNSPLHF.

The rearrangement links TRBV20-1 to TRBJ1-1; D ambiguous. This CDR3 has 15 residues. V shed 3 bases and J shed 1 base, with 15 bases lying between them. The germline gives CDR1 DFQATT, CDR2 SNEGSKA (reference sequence). CDR3 in DNA: TGCAGTGCTAGTAGGGTAAGAAAGGCGAACACTGAAGCTTTCTTT. This codes for CSASRVRKANTEAFF.

This sequence joins TRBV7-9 and TRBJ2-5; the D is unclear. Trimming took 7 bases from V and 3 from J, leaving 6 bases between them. The CDR3 covers 11 residues. Germline CDR1 SEHNR, CDR2 FQNEAQ (reference sequence). CDR3 sequence: CASNSEETQYF. CDR3 bases: TGTGCCAGCAACTCAGAAGAGACCCAGTACTTC. The full variable domain, rest sourced from reference TRBV7-9 and TRBJ2-5, is DTGVSQNPRHKITKRGQNVTFRCDPISEHNRLYWYRQTLGQGPEFLTYFQNEAQLEKSRLLSDRFSAERPKGSFSTLEIQRTEQGDSAMYLCASNSEETQYFGPGTRLLVL.

This clonotype appeared a few times. The gene calls are TRBV15 and TRBJ2-5; tentatively, D is TRBD1 (5 bases). Trimming shortened V by 0 bases and J by 5 bases, and 13 bases separated the two germline ends. Germline CDR1 and CDR2: LNHNV and YYDKDF (reference sequence). The CDR3 has 15 amino acids. The CDR3 loop is CATSRDPGMRETQYF. CDR3 nucleotides: TGTGCCACCAGCAGAGACCCAGGGATGCGCGAGACCCAGTACTTC.

The chain carries TRBV28 and TRBJ2-5; 8 positions agree with TRBD2. Germline lookup yields CDR1 MDHEN and CDR2 SYDVKM. The CDR3 is 14 amino acids. The V gene end was trimmed by 2 bases and the J gene end by 4 bases; junction bases not matched to a gene: 3. The CDR3 sequence is CASSLPAGGETQYF. DNA for the CDR3: TGTGCCAGCAGTTTACCGGCGGGGGGAGAGACCCAGTACTTC.

The rearrangement links TRBV2 to TRBJ2-7, with a tentative D call TRBD1 (6 bases). Germline loops: CDR1 SNHLY, CDR2 FYNNEI. Between the trimmed V and J ends, which lost 3 bases and 5 bases, there was a span of 17 bases. The CDR3 has 15 residues. The chain's CDR3 is CASSDRPGQFHEQYF. In DNA form, the CDR3 reads TGTGCCAGCAGTGACAGACCTGGACAGTTCCACGAGCAGTACTTC.

This chain joins TRBV15 and TRBJ2-7, with 10 bases aligning to TRBD1. Trimming took 3 bases from V and 2 from J; bases not matched to a gene: 10. Germline loops: CDR1 LNHNV, CDR2 YYDKDF (reference sequence). The CDR3 is made up of 17 amino acids. CDR3 nucleotide sequence: TGTGCCACCAGCAGGGAAGCCGGGACAGGGGCGGCCTACGAGCAGTACTTC. Its protein is CATSREAGTGAAYEQYF.

The chain joins TRBV25-1 to TRBJ1-4; D is unclear. The germline V gene encodes CDR1 MGHDK and CDR2 SYGVNS. Trimming removed 1 base from V and 7 bases from J, with 16 bases in between. This CDR3 has 16 amino acids. The CDR3 loop reads CASSEFAAGVGEKLFF. The CDR3 bases are TGTGCCAGCAGTGAATTCGCGGCCGGGGTGGGTGAAAAACTGTTTTTT.